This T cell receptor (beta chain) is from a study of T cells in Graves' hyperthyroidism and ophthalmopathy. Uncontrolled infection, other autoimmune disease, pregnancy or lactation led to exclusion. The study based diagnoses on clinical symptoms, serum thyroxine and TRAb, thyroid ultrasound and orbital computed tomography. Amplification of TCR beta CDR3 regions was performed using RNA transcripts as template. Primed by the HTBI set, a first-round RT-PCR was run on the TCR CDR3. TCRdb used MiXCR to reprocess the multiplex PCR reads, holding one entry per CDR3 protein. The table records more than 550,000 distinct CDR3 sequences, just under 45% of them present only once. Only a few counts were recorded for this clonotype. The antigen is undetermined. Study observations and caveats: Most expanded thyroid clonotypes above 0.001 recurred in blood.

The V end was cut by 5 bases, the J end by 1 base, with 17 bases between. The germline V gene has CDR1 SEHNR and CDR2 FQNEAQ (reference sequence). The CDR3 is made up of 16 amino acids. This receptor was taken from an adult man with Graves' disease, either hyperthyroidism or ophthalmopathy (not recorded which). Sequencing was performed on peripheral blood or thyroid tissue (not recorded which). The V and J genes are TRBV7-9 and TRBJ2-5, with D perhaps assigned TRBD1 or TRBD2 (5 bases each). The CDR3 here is CASSQGWSGTQETQYF. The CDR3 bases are TGTGCCAGCAGCCAAGGCTGGTCCGGGACCCAAGAGACCCAGTACTTC.